This TCR beta chain was documented in a study of T-cell reconstitution after alpha-beta-depleted transplantation in children. General study findings and limits: After transplant, at about two months, alpha-beta T cells were reportedly derived from several hundred expanded graft clones.

This clonotype occurred a few times. The target antigen is unknown. Library preparation (for TCRbeta) was performed with unique molecular identifiers. Using its own MiXCR run on the PCR reads, TCRdb lists one record per CDR3 protein. The sample records some 290,000 distinct CDR3 sequences, 23% being singletons. The germline V gene has CDR1 SGDLS and CDR2 YYNGEE. CDR3 length: 16 residues. V lost 4 bases and J lost 1, with 17 bases in between. Sequencing used PBMCs, mostly from graft donor cells, obtained 180 days after TCRalphabeta/CD19-depleted stem cell transplant. The chain is built from TRBV9 and TRBJ2-5, with D uncertain. The TCR was taken from a male patient younger than 18 who had a stem cell transplant for acute lymphoblastic leukemia, so the T cells may come from the graft donor. The CDR3: CASSPPLGIPQETQYF. The CDR3 DNA reads as TGTGCCAGCAGCCCCCCGCTGGGGATACCCCAAGAGACCCAGTACTTC.